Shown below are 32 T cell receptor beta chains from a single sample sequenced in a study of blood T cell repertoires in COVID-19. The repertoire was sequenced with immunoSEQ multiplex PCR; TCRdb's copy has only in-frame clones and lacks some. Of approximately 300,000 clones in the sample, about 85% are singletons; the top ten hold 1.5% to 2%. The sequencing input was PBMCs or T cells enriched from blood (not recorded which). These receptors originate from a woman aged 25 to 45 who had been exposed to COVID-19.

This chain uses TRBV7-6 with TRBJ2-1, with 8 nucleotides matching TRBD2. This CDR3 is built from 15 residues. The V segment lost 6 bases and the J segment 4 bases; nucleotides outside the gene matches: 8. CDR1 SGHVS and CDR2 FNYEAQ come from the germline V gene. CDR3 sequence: CASSERGRVYNEQFF. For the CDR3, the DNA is TGTGCCAGCAGTGAGCGGGGGAGGGTTTACAATGAGCAGTTCTTC.

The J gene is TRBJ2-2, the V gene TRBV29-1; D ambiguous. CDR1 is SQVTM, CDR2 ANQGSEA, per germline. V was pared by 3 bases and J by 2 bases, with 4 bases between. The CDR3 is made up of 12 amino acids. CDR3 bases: TGCAGCGTTGAGTCTAACACCGGGGAGCTGTTTTTT. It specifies CSVESNTGELFF.

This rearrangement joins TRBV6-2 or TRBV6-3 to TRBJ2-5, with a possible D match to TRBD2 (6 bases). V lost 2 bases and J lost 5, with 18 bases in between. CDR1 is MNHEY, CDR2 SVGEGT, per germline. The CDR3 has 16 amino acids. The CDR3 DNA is TGTGCCAGCAGTTACGGACCTCGGGGGATAAAGGAGACCCAGTACTTC. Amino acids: CASSYGPRGIKETQYF.

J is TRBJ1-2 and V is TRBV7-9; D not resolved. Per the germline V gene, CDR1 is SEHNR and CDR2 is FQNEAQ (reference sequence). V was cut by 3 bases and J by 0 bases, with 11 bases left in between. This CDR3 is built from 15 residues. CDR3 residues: CASSFPLPANYGYTF. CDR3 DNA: TGTGCCAGCAGCTTCCCCCTGCCGGCTAACTATGGCTACACCTTC.

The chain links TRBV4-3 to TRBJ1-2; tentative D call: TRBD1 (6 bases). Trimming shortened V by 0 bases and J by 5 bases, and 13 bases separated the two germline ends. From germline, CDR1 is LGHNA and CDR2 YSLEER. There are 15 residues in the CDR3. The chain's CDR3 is CASSQDGGQLYGYTF. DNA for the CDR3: TGCGCCAGCAGCCAAGATGGAGGACAGTTGTATGGCTACACCTTC.

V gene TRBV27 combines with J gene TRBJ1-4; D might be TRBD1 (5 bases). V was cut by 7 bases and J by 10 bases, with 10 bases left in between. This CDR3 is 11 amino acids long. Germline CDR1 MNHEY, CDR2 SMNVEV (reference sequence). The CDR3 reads CASTSGGKLFF. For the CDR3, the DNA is TGTGCCAGCACGTCCGGGGGAAAACTGTTTTTT.

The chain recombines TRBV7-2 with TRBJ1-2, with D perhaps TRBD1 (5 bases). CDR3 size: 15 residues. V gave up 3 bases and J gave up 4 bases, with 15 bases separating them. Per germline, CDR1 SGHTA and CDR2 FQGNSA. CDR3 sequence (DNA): TGTGCCAGCAGCTTCGACAGCCTCCCTTCCTATGGCTACACCTTC. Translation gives CASSFDSLPSYGYTF.

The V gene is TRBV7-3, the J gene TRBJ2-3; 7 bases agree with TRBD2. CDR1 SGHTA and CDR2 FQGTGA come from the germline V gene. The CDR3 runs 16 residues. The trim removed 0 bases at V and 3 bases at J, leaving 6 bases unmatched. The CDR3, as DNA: TGTGCCAGCAGCTTAACGGCTGAGCGGGGAACAGATACGCAGTATTTT. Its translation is CASSLTAERGTDTQYF.

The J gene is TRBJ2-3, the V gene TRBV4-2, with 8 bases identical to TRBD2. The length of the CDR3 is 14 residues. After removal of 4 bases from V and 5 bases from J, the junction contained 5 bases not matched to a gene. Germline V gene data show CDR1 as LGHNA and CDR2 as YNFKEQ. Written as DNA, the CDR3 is TGTGCCAGCAGCCCGGCGGGGGGTCGAGATACGCAGTATTTT. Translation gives CASSPAGGRDTQYF.

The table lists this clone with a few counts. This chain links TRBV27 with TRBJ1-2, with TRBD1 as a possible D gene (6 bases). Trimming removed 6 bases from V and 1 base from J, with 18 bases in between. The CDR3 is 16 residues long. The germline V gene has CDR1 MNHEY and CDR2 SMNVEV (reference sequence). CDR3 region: CASSPLPTGYNYGYTF. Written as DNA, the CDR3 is TGTGCCAGCAGCCCTCTCCCGACAGGTTATAACTATGGCTACACCTTC.

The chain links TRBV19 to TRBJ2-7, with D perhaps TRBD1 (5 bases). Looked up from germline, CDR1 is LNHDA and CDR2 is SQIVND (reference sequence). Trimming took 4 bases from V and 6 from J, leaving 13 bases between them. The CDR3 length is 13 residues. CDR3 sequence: CASSNGQFSEQYF. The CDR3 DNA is TGTGCCAGTAGTAATGGACAATTTTCCGAGCAGTACTTC.

This CDR3 reads CASSQPPTSGKYF. The CDR3 DNA reads TGCGCCAGCAGCCAACCCCCGACTAGCGGGAAGTACTTC. This chain joins TRBV4-1 and TRBJ2-7; 11 bases agree with TRBD2. With 2 bases clipped from V and 11 bases from J, the junction kept 5 bases outside the gene matches. The CDR3 contains 13 residues. Germline lookup yields CDR1 MGHRA and CDR2 YSYEKL.

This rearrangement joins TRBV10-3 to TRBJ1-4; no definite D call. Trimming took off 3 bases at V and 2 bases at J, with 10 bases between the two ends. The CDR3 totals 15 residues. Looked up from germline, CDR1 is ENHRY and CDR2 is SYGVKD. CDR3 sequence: CAISDVGGTNEKLFF. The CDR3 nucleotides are TGTGCCATCAGTGATGTGGGAGGGACTAATGAAAAACTGTTTTTT.

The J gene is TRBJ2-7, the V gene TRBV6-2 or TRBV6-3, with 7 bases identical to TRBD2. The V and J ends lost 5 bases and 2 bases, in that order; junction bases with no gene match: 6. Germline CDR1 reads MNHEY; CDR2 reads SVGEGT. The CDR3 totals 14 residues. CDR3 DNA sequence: TGTGCCAGCAGTCCCCGGGCGGGAGCCTACGAGCAGTACTTC. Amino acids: CASSPRAGAYEQYF.

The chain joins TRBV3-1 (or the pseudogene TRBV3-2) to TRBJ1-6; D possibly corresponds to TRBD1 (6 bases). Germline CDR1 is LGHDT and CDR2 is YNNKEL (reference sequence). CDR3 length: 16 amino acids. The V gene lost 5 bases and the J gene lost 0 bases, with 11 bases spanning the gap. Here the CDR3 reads CASSYTGSSYNSPLHF. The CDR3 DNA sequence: TGTGCCAGCAGCTACACAGGGAGCTCCTATAATTCACCCCTCCACTTT.

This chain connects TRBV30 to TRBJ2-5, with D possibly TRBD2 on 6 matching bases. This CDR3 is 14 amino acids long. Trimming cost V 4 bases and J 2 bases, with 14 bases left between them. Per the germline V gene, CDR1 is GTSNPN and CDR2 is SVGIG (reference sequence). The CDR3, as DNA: TGTGCCTGGATAAAAGCGGGTGCGCAAGAGACCCAGTACTTC. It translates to CAWIKAGAQETQYF.

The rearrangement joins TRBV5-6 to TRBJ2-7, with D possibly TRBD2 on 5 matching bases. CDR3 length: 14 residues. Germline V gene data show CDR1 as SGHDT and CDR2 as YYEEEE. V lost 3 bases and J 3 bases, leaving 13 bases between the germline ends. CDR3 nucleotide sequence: TGTGCCAGCAGCTATAGCGTAACCTTCTACGAGCAGTACTTC. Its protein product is CASSYSVTFYEQYF.

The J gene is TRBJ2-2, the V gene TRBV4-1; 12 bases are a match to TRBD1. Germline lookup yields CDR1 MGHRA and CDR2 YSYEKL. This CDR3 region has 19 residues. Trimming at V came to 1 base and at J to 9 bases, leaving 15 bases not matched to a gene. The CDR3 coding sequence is TGCGCCAGCAGCCAAGGGATGAACCTCCGGGACAGGGGGCATAGGGAGCTGTTTTTT. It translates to CASSQGMNLRDRGHRELFF.

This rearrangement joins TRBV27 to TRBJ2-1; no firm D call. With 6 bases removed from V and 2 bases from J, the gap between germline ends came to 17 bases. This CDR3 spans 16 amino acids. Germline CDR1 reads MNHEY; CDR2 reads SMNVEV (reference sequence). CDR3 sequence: CASRPPWAATYNEQFF. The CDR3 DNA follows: TGTGCCAGCAGACCTCCCTGGGCTGCCACCTACAATGAGCAGTTCTTC.

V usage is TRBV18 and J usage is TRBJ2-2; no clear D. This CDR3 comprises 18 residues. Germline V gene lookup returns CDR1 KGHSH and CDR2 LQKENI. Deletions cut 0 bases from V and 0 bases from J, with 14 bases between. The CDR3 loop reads CASSPPITALANTGELFF. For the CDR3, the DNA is TGTGCCAGCTCACCACCGATTACTGCCCTCGCGAACACCGGGGAGCTGTTTTTT.

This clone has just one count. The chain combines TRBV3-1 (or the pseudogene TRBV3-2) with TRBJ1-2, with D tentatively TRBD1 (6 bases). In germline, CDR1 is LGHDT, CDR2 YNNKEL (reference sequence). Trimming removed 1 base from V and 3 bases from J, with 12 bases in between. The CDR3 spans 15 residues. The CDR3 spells CASSQAIRGYYGYTF. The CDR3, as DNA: TGTGCCAGCAGCCAAGCAATCAGGGGCTACTATGGCTACACCTTC.

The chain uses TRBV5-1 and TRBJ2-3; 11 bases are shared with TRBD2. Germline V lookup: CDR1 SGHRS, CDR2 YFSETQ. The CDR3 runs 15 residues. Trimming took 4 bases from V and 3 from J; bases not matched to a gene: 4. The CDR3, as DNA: TGCGCCAGCAGCACTAGCGGGAGAGGGACAGATACGCAGTATTTT. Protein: CASSTSGRGTDTQYF. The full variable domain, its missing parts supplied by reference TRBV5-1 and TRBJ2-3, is KAGVTQTPRYLIKTRGQQVTLSCSPISGHRSVSWYQQTPGQGLQFLFEYFSETQRNKGNFPGRFSGRQFSNSRSEMNVSTLELGDSALYLCASSTSGRGTDTQYFGPGTRLTVL.

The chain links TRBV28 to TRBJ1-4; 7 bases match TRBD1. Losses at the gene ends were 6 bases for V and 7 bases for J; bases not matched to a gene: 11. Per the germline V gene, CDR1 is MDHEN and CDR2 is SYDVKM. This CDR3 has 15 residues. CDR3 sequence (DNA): TGTGCCAGCAGCTTCTCGACAGGGATGGGTGAAAAACTGTTTTTT. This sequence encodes CASSFSTGMGEKLFF.

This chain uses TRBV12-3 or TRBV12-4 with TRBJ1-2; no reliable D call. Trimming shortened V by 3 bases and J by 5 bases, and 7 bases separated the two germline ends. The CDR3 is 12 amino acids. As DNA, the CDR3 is TGTGCCAGCAGTTTGGCCGAATATGGCTACACCTTC. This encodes CASSLAEYGYTF.

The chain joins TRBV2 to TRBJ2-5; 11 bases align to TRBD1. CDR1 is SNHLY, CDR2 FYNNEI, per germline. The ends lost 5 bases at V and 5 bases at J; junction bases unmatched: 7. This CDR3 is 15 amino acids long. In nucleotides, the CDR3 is TGTGCCAGCAGTTCCGGACAGGGGGCTTTGGAGACCCAGTACTTC. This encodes CASSSGQGALETQYF. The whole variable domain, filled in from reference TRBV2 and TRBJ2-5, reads EPEVTQTPSHQVTQMGQEVILRCVPISNHLYFYWYRQILGQKVEFLVSFYNNEISEKSEIFDDQFSVERPDGSNFTLKIRSTKLEDSAMYFCASSSGQGALETQYFGPGTRLLVL.

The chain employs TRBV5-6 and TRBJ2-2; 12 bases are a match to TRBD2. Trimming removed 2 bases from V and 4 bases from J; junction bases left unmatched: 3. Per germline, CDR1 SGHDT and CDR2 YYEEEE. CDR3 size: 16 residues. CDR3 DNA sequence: TGTGCCAGCAGCTTACTAGCGGGAGGTCTCACCGGGGAGCTGTTTTTT. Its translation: CASSLLAGGLTGELFF.

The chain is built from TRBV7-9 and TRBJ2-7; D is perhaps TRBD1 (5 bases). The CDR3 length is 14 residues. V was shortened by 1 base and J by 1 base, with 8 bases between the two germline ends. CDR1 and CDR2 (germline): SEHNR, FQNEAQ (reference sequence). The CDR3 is CASSLEQGSYEQYF. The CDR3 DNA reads TGTGCCAGCAGCTTAGAGCAGGGTTCCTACGAGCAGTACTTC.

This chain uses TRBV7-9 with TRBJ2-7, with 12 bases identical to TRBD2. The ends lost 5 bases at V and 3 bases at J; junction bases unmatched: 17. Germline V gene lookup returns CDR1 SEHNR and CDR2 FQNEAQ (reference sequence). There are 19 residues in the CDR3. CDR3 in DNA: TGTGCCAGCAGCCACCGGACTAGCGGGACCTCACCGGAAAACTACGAGCAGTACTTC. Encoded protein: CASSHRTSGTSPENYEQYF. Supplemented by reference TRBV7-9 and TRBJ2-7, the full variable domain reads DTGVSQNPRHKITKRGQNVTFRCDPISEHNRLYWYRQTLGQGPEFLTYFQNEAQLEKSRLLSDRFSAERPKGSFSTLEIQRTEQGDSAMYLCASSHRTSGTSPENYEQYFGPGTRLTVT.

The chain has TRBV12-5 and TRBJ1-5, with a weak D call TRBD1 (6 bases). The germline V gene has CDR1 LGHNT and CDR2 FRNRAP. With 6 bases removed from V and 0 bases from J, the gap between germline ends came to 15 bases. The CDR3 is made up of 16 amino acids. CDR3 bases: TGTGCTAGTGGCCTTGGGACAACTAATAGCAATCAGCCCCAGCATTTT. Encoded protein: CASGLGTTNSNQPQHF.

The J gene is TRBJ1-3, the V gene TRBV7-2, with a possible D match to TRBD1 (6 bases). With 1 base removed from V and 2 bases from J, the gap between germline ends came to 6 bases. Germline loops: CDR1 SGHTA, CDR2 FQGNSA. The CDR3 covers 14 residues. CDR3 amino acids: CASSLDRAGNTIYF. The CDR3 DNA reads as TGTGCCAGCAGCTTAGACAGGGCTGGAAACACCATATATTTT.

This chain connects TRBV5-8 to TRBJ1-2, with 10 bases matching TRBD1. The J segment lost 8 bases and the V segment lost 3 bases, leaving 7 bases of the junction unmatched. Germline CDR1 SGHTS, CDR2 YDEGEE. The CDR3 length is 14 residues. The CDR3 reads CASSWTGGGGGYTF. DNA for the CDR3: TGTGCCAGCAGCTGGACAGGGGGTGGCGGGGGCTACACCTTC.

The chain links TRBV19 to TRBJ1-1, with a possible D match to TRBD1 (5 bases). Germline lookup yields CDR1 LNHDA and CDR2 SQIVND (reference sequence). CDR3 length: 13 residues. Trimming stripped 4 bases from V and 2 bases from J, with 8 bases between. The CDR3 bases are TGTGCCAGTAGTACGACAGTAAACACTGAAGCTTTCTTT. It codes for CASSTTVNTEAFF. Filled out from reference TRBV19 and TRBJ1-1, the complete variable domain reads DGGITQSPKYLFRKEGQNVTLSCEQNLNHDAMYWYRQDPGQGLRLIYYSQIVNDFQKGDIAEGYSVSREKKESFPLTVTSAQKNPTAFYLCASSTTVNTEAFFGQGTRLTVV.